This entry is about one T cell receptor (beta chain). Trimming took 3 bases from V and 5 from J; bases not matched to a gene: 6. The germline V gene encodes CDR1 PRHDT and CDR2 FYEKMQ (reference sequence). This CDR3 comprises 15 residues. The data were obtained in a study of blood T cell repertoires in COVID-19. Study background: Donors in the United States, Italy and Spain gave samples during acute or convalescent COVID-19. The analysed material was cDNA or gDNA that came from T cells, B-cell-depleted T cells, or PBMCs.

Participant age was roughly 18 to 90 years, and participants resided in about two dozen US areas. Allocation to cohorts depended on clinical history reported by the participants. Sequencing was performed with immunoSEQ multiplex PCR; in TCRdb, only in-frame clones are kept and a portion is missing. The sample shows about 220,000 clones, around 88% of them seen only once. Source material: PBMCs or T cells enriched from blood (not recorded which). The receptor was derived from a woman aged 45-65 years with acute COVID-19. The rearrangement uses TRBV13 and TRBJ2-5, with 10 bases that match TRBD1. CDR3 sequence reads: CASSFGQGETETQYF. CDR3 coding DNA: TGTGCCAGCAGCTTCGGACAGGGGGAAACGGAGACCCAGTACTTC.